Below, 27 T cell receptor beta chains from the same sample are listed, as sequenced in a study of spatial heterogeneity in lung cancer. Described time point: sample taken at primary tumor resection. Tumor, nontumor lung or frozen PBMC supplied whole RNA, sequenced without sorting. Each CDR3 protein is one row after TCRdb ran MiXCR on the 5' RACE reads. The table lists roughly 39,000 distinct CDR3 sequences, about 6% of them singletons. The input for sequencing was PBMCs, taken at surgery. All receptors come from a male donor with early-stage non-small cell lung cancer.

Ten or more counts support this clonotype. As DNA, the CDR3 is TGTGCCAGCAGCCAGGACTCAACCTTGGGTTATTTT. It translates to CASSQDSTLGYF. The rearrangement links TRBV7-2 to TRBJ2-3; possibly TRBD2 for D (5 bases). The CDR3 covers 12 residues. Per the germline V gene, CDR1 is SGHTA and CDR2 is FQGNSA. V lost 5 bases and J 15 bases, leaving 18 bases between the germline ends.

The sample holds a few counts of this clonotype. V and J are TRBV4-1 and TRBJ2-3, with 8 nucleotides matching TRBD1. The CDR3 is 15 amino acids. Trimming cost V 3 bases and J 1 base; bases outside gene matches: 3. Looked up from germline, CDR1 is MGHRA and CDR2 is YSYEKL. Here the CDR3 DNA reads TGCGCCAGCAGCCAGCAGGGGGCGCGCACAGATACGCAGTATTTT. It is translated as CASSQQGARTDTQYF.

This clonotype was observed many times. J is TRBJ1-5 and V is TRBV12-3 or TRBV12-4; no reliable D call. Trimming took 3 bases from V and 0 from J, leaving 9 bases between them. CDR3 length: 15 residues. The CDR3 is CASSLDGNSNQPQHF. The CDR3 coding sequence is TGTGCCAGCAGTTTGGACGGCAATAGCAATCAGCCCCAGCATTTT.

This clonotype was observed a few times. The chain couples TRBV12-3 or TRBV12-4 to TRBJ1-5, with D unclear. This CDR3 comprises 14 residues. The V end lost 5 bases, the J end lost 6 bases, and 14 bases lay between the germline ends. As DNA, the CDR3 is TGTGCCAGCAGTAAACTCCAAACTGGTCAGCCCCAGCATTTT. Its protein product is CASSKLQTGQPQHF.

This clonotype has at least ten counts. This chain joins TRBV5-1 and TRBJ2-7; 10 positions agree with TRBD2. The V and J ends lost 5 bases and 0 bases, in that order; junction bases with no gene match: 8. This CDR3 has 16 residues. The V gene's germline CDR1 is SGHRS and CDR2 YFSETQ. The CDR3 is CASSAQLAGSSYEQYF. In DNA form, the CDR3 reads TGCGCCAGCAGTGCCCAACTAGCGGGGAGCTCCTACGAGCAGTACTTC.

Only a few counts were recorded for this clonotype. CDR3: CASSRGDLTYGYTF. CDR3 nucleotides: TGTGCCAGTAGTAGGGGGGACTTGACCTATGGCTACACCTTC. J is TRBJ1-2 and V is TRBV19; a possible D gene is TRBD1 (5 bases). This CDR3 is built from 14 residues. The germline gives CDR1 LNHDA, CDR2 SQIVND (reference sequence). Trimming removed 4 bases at V and 4 bases at J, with 13 bases between.

This clonotype was counted many times. The chain combines TRBV5-8 with TRBJ2-3; D ambiguous. The CDR3 has 13 amino acids. V was pared by 1 base and J by 4 bases, with 7 bases between. Germline V gives CDR1 SGHTS, CDR2 YDEGEE. The CDR3 is CASSLREPDTQYF. The CDR3 DNA follows: TGTGCCAGCAGCTTGAGGGAACCAGATACGCAGTATTTT.

This clonotype was seen at least ten times. The genes are TRBV7-9 and TRBJ1-1; unclear D gene. Germline V gene sequence: CDR1 SEHNR, CDR2 FQNEAQ (reference sequence). Trimming removed 6 bases at V and 4 bases at J, with 6 bases between. This CDR3 comprises 11 residues. In nucleotides, the CDR3 is TGTGCCAGCAGTACCTCCACTGAAGCTTTCTTT. This gives the protein CASSTSTEAFF. Full variable domain (remainder filled in from reference TRBV7-9 and TRBJ1-1): DTGVSQNPRHKITKRGQNVTFRCDPISEHNRLYWYRQTLGQGPEFLTYFQNEAQLEKSRLLSDRFSAERPKGSFSTLEIQRTEQGDSAMYLCASSTSTEAFFGQGTRLTVV.

The chain couples TRBV27 to TRBJ2-5; D could derive from TRBD1 or TRBD2 (6 bases each). V lost 6 bases and J lost 0, with 17 bases in between. The CDR3 spans 16 residues. Looked up from germline, CDR1 is MNHEY and CDR2 is SMNVEV (reference sequence). The CDR3 DNA sequence: TGTGCCAGCAGCTCTAGGGGGGCAGCTAACCAAGAGACCCAGTACTTC. This sequence encodes CASSSRGAANQETQYF.

In this sample, this clonotype turned up many times. The rearrangement uses TRBV10-3 and TRBJ1-5; D not certain. V was shortened by 4 bases and J by 6 bases, with 16 bases between the two germline ends. The CDR3 runs to 15 residues. Germline V CDR1 and CDR2: ENHRY, SYGVKD. The DNA of the CDR3 is TGTGCCATCAGTGGGGGTCCCAGAAGCTCTCAGCCCCAGCATTTT. The encoded protein is CAISGGPRSSQPQHF.

Turning to this clonotype: A read error is possible here, since a much larger clone lies one base away. This chain uses TRBV6-5 with TRBJ2-1; D possibly matches TRBD1 or TRBD2 (5 bases each). Germline CDR1 is MNHEY and CDR2 is SVGAGI. This CDR3 is built from 12 residues. CDR3 DNA: TGTGCCAGCTGTTACTCGGGGCGGGAGCAGTTCTTC. This translates into CASCYSGREQFF.

This clonotype was seen many times. The chain employs TRBV5-1 and TRBJ2-3; 7 bases are a match to TRBD1. The CDR3 loop spans 12 amino acids. Trimming took 4 bases from V and 9 from J; bases not matched to a gene: 5. CDR1 SGHRS and CDR2 YFSETQ come from the germline V gene. CDR3 sequence (DNA): TGCGCCAGCAGCACAGGGGTCCGGACGCAGTATTTT. Its translation is CASSTGVRTQYF.

The chain combines TRBV5-5 with TRBJ2-6; D may be TRBD1 (6 bases). V was shortened by 1 base and J by 2 bases, with 10 bases between the two germline ends. CDR1 is SGHKS, CDR2 YYEKEE, per germline (reference sequence). The CDR3 is made up of 16 amino acids. The CDR3 DNA reads TGTGCCAGCAGCTTGTCTGCAGGGGCTGGGGCCAACGTCCTGACTTTC. Protein sequence: CASSLSAGAGANVLTF.

This clonotype was recorded at least ten times. J is TRBJ1-5 and V is TRBV20-1, with 10 bases aligning to TRBD1. Germline CDR1 reads DFQATT; CDR2 reads SNEGSKA (reference sequence). V lost 3 bases, J lost 6 bases, and 5 bases stayed unmatched. CDR3 length: 14 amino acids. The CDR3 bases are TGCAGTGCTAGGGGGGACAGGGGATTTCAGCCCCAGCATTTT. Protein product: CSARGDRGFQPQHF.

This clonotype was picked up many times. V gene TRBV5-6 combines with J gene TRBJ2-4; D is uncertain. Germline loops: CDR1 SGHDT, CDR2 YYEEEE. V lost 3 bases and J lost 0, with 10 bases in between. The CDR3 runs to 15 residues. CDR3 sequence (DNA): TGTGCCAGCAGCTCGAACACGGGAGCCAAAAACATTCAGTACTTC. Translating gives CASSSNTGAKNIQYF.

This clonotype was recorded many times. The chain joins TRBV29-1 to TRBJ2-4; a weak D match, TRBD1 (5 bases). Germline V gene sequence: CDR1 SQVTM, CDR2 ANQGSEA. Trimming stripped 6 bases from V and 10 bases from J, with 22 bases between. The CDR3 is 14 amino acids. Here the CDR3 DNA reads TGCAGCGTCCTCACAGACAGTGCCAGTGGAATTCAGTACTTC. It translates to CSVLTDSASGIQYF. The whole variable domain, remainder taken from reference TRBV29-1 and TRBJ2-4, is SAVISQKPSRDICQRGTSLTIQCQVDSQVTMMFWYRQQPGQSLTLIATANQGSEATYESGFVIDKFPISRPNLTFSTLTVSNMSPEDSSIYLCSVLTDSASGIQYFGAGTRLSVL.

The J gene is TRBJ1-2, the V gene TRBV10-3; 7 nucleotides align to TRBD1. The CDR3 consists of 14 residues. V shed 5 bases and J 3 bases; nucleotides not matched to a gene: 6. Germline CDR1 ENHRY, CDR2 SYGVKD. The CDR3 DNA is TGTGCCATCAGTTCCCAACAGGGGTACTATGGCTACACCTTC. Translated: CAISSQQGYYGYTF.

In this sample, this clonotype turned up a few times. The chain couples TRBV30 to TRBJ2-5, with D perhaps TRBD2 (7 bases). The CDR3 is made up of 15 amino acids. V was shortened by 1 base and J by 5 bases, with 17 bases between the two germline ends. Per germline, CDR1 GTSNPN and CDR2 SVGIG (reference sequence). The CDR3 loop reads CAWSALGGRGETQYF. DNA for the CDR3: TGTGCCTGGAGTGCCCTCGGGGGGCGCGGGGAGACCCAGTACTTC.

About this clonotype: This may stem from a read error, because a much larger clone lies one nucleotide away. The chain uses TRBV9 and TRBJ1-1; unclear D gene. CDR3 length: 13 amino acids. Germline V gene lookup returns CDR1 SGDLS and CDR2 YYNGEE. CDR3 nucleotide sequence: TGTGCCGGCAGCGTAGGGCTGAACACTGAAGCTTTCTTT. Translating gives CAGSVGLNTEAFF.

This clonotype was observed many times. This chain connects TRBV10-3 to TRBJ2-7; 7 bases are shared with TRBD1. The CDR3 contains 16 residues. The trim removed 6 bases at V and 3 bases at J, leaving 14 bases unmatched. CDR1 is ENHRY and CDR2 is SYGVKD in the germline V gene. The CDR3 spells CAIRGTATSTYYEQYF. DNA for the CDR3: TGTGCCATCAGGGGGACAGCCACGTCGACTTACTACGAGCAGTACTTC.

The chain carries TRBV4-3 and TRBJ2-1, with unresolved D. Germline V gives CDR1 LGHNA, CDR2 YSLEER. V dropped 0 bases and J dropped 4 bases, with 13 bases sitting between them. This CDR3 contains 16 residues. CDR3 region: CASSQDETSLYNEQFF. The CDR3 DNA is TGCGCCAGCAGCCAAGATGAAACCTCCCTTTACAATGAGCAGTTCTTC.

V usage is TRBV19 and J usage is TRBJ1-2, with D uncertain. V lost 11 bases and J lost 3, with 22 bases in between. The length of the CDR3 is 15 residues. Germline CDR1 LNHDA, CDR2 SQIVND (reference sequence). The CDR3 loop reads CASTPPTAGYYGYTF. The CDR3 DNA sequence: TGTGCCTCTACCCCCCCCACGGCGGGCTACTATGGCTACACCTTC.

This chain connects TRBV12-3 or TRBV12-4 to TRBJ2-2; possibly TRBD1 or TRBD2 for D (5 bases each). The CDR3 runs 14 residues. V was shortened by 7 bases and J by 3 bases, with 12 bases between the two germline ends. CDR3 sequence: CASMKRGDTGELFF. The CDR3 bases are TGTGCCAGCATGAAGAGGGGAGACACCGGGGAGCTGTTTTTT.

The CDR3 nucleotides read TGTGCCAGCAGCCAAGATGGGACTAGCGAGGAGACCCAGTACTTC. Amino acid sequence: CASSQDGTSEETQYF. The chain uses TRBV4-2 and TRBJ2-5; TRBD2 aligns across 10 bases. This CDR3 has 15 amino acids. In germline, CDR1 is LGHNA, CDR2 YNFKEQ. V shed 0 bases, J shed 5 bases, and the junction held 3 bases outside the gene matches.

This clonotype showed up many times. The chain joins TRBV2 to TRBJ2-7, with a weak D call TRBD1 (6 bases). V was cut by 7 bases and J by 2 bases, with 9 bases left in between. CDR3 length: 12 amino acids. In germline, CDR1 is SNHLY, CDR2 FYNNEI. The CDR3 DNA is TGTGCCAGCACTACAGGGCCCTACGAGCAGTACTTC. Translating it yields CASTTGPYEQYF.

This clonotype was detected only a few times. DNA of the CDR3: TGTGCCAGCAGTTTCCCGGGACAGGGGCTTACGGGGCCCCAGCATTTT. Its translation: CASSFPGQGLTGPQHF. The rearrangement joins TRBV28 to TRBJ1-5; 10 bases match TRBD1. The CDR3 runs 16 residues. V gave up 3 bases and J gave up 9 bases; unmatched junction bases: 11. Looked up from germline, CDR1 is MDHEN and CDR2 is SYDVKM.

At least ten counts were recorded for this clonotype. The chain combines TRBV5-5 with TRBJ2-2; a possible D gene is TRBD1 (6 bases). The CDR3 has 15 amino acids. The germline V gene encodes CDR1 SGHKS and CDR2 YYEKEE (reference sequence). The V gene lost 4 bases and the J gene lost 0 bases, with 10 bases spanning the gap. CDR3 nucleotides: TGTGCCAGCAGCGTGGACAGTGCGAACACCGGGGAGCTGTTTTTT. Translating gives CASSVDSANTGELFF.